Following are 20 T cell receptor beta chains from one sample sequenced in a study of T-cell reconstitution after alpha-beta-depleted transplantation in children. The authors prepared the TCRbeta library with unique molecular identifiers. TCRdb itself ran the PCR reads through MiXCR, one entry per CDR3 protein. The sample shows a few hundred thousand distinct CDR3 sequences, around 10% of them seen only once. Specimen: peripheral blood, collected 180 days after TCRalphabeta/CD19-depleted stem cell transplant. These receptors were taken from a male patient aged 2 to 10 who had a stem cell transplant for chronic granulomatous disease, so the T cells may come from the graft donor.

This clonotype was recorded at least ten times. V and J are TRBV24-1 and TRBJ2-1, with D possibly being TRBD1 (6 bases). Trimming shortened V by 1 base and J by 10 bases, and 10 bases separated the two germline ends. CDR3 length: 13 amino acids. From germline, CDR1 is KGHDR and CDR2 SFDVKD. CDR3 residues: CATSDFQGNEQFF. CDR3 bases: TGTGCCACCAGTGATTTCCAGGGGAACGAGCAGTTCTTC.

This clonotype was recorded a few times. The V gene is TRBV28, the J gene TRBJ2-2; D possibly corresponds to TRBD1 (6 bases). Germline V gene lookup returns CDR1 MDHEN and CDR2 SYDVKM. The CDR3 loop spans 18 amino acids. The V gene lost 1 base and the J gene lost 1 base, with 16 bases spanning the gap. Here the CDR3 reads CASSLSFGTPLNTGELFF. CDR3 DNA sequence: TGTGCCAGCAGTTTATCGTTTGGGACACCATTGAACACCGGGGAGCTGTTTTTT.

On this clonotype itself: This CDR3 is missing its conserved last phenylalanine or tryptophan, likely due to a read error. It is unclear where the CDR3 begins or ends on the DNA, so no DNA is shown, and the CDR3 is as TCRdb lists it. The J gene is TRBJ2-7, the V gene TRBV14; the table's D call, TRBD2, was not checked against the DNA. From its first to its last residue, the CDR3 has 14 amino acids. From germline, CDR1 is SGHDN and CDR2 FVKESK. The CDR3 loop reads CASSQGDSTYEEYL.

At least ten counts were recorded for this clonotype. The chain couples TRBV11-2 to TRBJ2-7; 15 nucleotides agree with TRBD2. The germline CDR1 and CDR2 sequences are SGHAT and FQNNGV. This CDR3 has 16 residues. Trimming cost V 3 bases and J 12 bases; bases outside gene matches: 12. Here the CDR3 reads CASSFYSGTSGRLGYF. CDR3 nucleotide sequence: TGTGCCAGCAGCTTCTACTCCGGGACTAGCGGGAGGTTGGGGTACTTC.

This clonotype has at least ten counts. CDR3 protein: CASSQEMTGGALVGYTF. The CDR3 region has the DNA TGCGCCAGCAGCCAAGAGATGACAGGGGGCGCGCTCGTTGGCTACACCTTC. The chain links TRBV4-3 to TRBJ1-2, with 10 bases aligning to TRBD1. Losses at the gene ends were 0 bases for V and 7 bases for J; bases not matched to a gene: 11. Germline V CDR1 and CDR2: LGHNA, YSLEER. CDR3 length: 17 residues.

This clonotype has only one observation. With a much larger clone just one base away, this may be a read error. The rearrangement links TRBV24-1 to TRBJ2-3; maybe TRBD1 (6 bases). CDR1 and CDR2 (germline): KGHDR, SFDVKD. The CDR3 loop spans 14 amino acids. Trimming left V 5 bases short and J 3 bases short, with 11 bases between. CDR3 DNA sequence: TGTGCCACCAGTGCTCCAGGGGAAACAGATACGCAGTATTTT. This encodes CATSAPGETDTQYF.

This clonotype was recorded once. Being one base from a much bigger clone, this may be a read error. The rearrangement links TRBV28 to TRBJ2-5; D uncertain. The germline V gene encodes CDR1 MDHEN and CDR2 SYDVKM. This CDR3 is 13 amino acids long. V lost 6 bases, J lost 4 bases, and 12 bases lay in between. The CDR3 loop reads CASRSVLGETQYF. CDR3 in DNA: TGTGCCAGCAGGTCAGTGTTAGGAGAGACCCAGTACTTC.

There are many counts of this clonotype. This chain uses TRBV9 with TRBJ2-1; D uncertain. Germline assignment: CDR1 SGDLS and CDR2 YYNGEE. Between the trimmed V and J ends, which lost 0 bases and 12 bases, there was a span of 16 bases. There are 14 residues in the CDR3. The CDR3 spells CASSVVGRSSMQFF. The DNA for the CDR3 is TGTGCCAGCAGCGTAGTCGGCAGGTCCTCGATGCAGTTCTTC.

CDR3 region: CASSMDNQIGETQYF. Written as DNA, the CDR3 is TGTGCCAGTAGTATGGACAACCAGATTGGAGAGACCCAGTACTTC. This sequence joins TRBV19 and TRBJ2-5; D might be TRBD1 (5 bases). The CDR3 contains 15 residues. The germline gives CDR1 LNHDA, CDR2 SQIVND (reference sequence). Trimming pared 3 bases from V and 4 bases from J, leaving 15 bases between.

The chain couples TRBV7-2 to TRBJ1-6; 7 nucleotides line up with TRBD1. J gave up 10 bases and V 8 bases, and 14 bases lay outside the gene matches. Germline CDR1 is SGHTA and CDR2 is FQGNSA. This CDR3 spans 15 amino acids. In DNA form, the CDR3 reads TGTGCCAGCGGGTCGACAGGGACCGTAAGCTCACCCCTCCACTTT. Translation: CASGSTGTVSSPLHF.

This clonotype was recorded only once. The chain has TRBV9 and TRBJ2-2; D ambiguous. The CDR3 length is 15 residues. Germline lookup yields CDR1 SGDLS and CDR2 YYNGEE. V lost 1 base and J 1 base, leaving 8 bases between the germline ends. CDR3 DNA: TGTGCCAGCAGCGTAACTCCCTTGAACACCGGGGAGCTGTTTTTT. Translated, it gives CASSVTPLNTGELFF. Full variable domain (remainder filled in from reference TRBV9 and TRBJ2-2): DSGVTQTPKHLITATGQRVTLRCSPRSGDLSVYWYQQSLDQGLQFLIQYYNGEERAKGNILERFSAQQFPDLHSELNLSSLELGDSALYFCASSVTPLNTGELFFGEGSRLTVL.

This clonotype was picked up many times. The junction and the germline gene differ at one end; a read error may be behind it. The rearrangement links TRBV5-1 to TRBJ2-7; D uncertain. Per germline, CDR1 SGHRS and CDR2 YFSETQ. CDR3 length: 14 amino acids. CDR3 in DNA: TGCGCCAGCAGTTTGGGGTTGAGCTCCTACGAGCAGTACTTC. Its protein is CASSLGLSSYEQYF.

At least ten counts were recorded for this clonotype. The chain uses TRBV7-9 and TRBJ2-1, with unresolved D. Germline CDR1 reads SEHNR; CDR2 reads FQNEAQ (reference sequence). V was pared by 5 bases and J by 0 bases, with 17 bases between. CDR3 length: 17 amino acids. The CDR3 coding sequence is TGTGCCAGCAGCCCCCGACCGGACCACCGCTCCTACAATGAGCAGTTCTTC. This gives the protein CASSPRPDHRSYNEQFF. The whole variable domain, filled in from reference TRBV7-9 and TRBJ2-1, reads DTGVSQNPRHKITKRGQNVTFRCDPISEHNRLYWYRQTLGQGPEFLTYFQNEAQLEKSRLLSDRFSAERPKGSFSTLEIQRTEQGDSAMYLCASSPRPDHRSYNEQFFGPGTRLTVL.

There are many counts of this clonotype. This chain links TRBV5-1 with TRBJ2-5; possibly TRBD1 for D (5 bases). Germline V gene sequence: CDR1 SGHRS, CDR2 YFSETQ. Trimming pared 5 bases from V and 2 bases from J, leaving 10 bases between. The CDR3 sequence is 13 residues long. CDR3 nucleotide sequence: TGCGCCAGCAGACAGGACGGGCAAGAGACCCAGTACTTC. Its translation: CASRQDGQETQYF.

This clonotype appeared many times. The chain uses TRBV29-1 and TRBJ2-5, with D tentatively TRBD1 (5 bases). Germline CDR1 reads SQVTM; CDR2 reads ANQGSEA. V lost 0 bases to trimming and J lost 9 bases, with 17 bases between them. The CDR3 is made up of 14 amino acids. The CDR3 here is CSVEDLRQPAAQYF. The CDR3 coding sequence is TGCAGCGTTGAAGATCTACGACAGCCCGCGGCCCAGTACTTC.

This clonotype came up many times. The CDR3 DNA is TGCAGCGTTTTAAGTCACCTCCTTCCCCCCGAGCAGTACTTC. Translated: CSVLSHLLPPEQYF. The gene calls are TRBV29-1 and TRBJ2-7, with no clear D. The V end was cut by 5 bases, the J end by 6 bases, with 20 bases between. This CDR3 contains 14 residues. Germline V lookup: CDR1 SQVTM, CDR2 ANQGSEA.

Of note for this clonotype: This could be a read error, since a much larger clone is one nucleotide away. CDR3 sequence reads: CASSPYWDEQFF. CDR3 nucleotides: TGTGCCAGCAGTCCATATTGGGATGAGCAGTTCTTC. This chain links TRBV12-3 or TRBV12-4 with TRBJ2-1; D is uncertain. V was shortened by 5 bases and J by 8 bases, with 10 bases between the two germline ends. The CDR3 sequence is 12 residues long.

The rearrangement joins TRBV11-2 to TRBJ2-3, with a weak D call TRBD1 (8 bases). Trimming left V 7 bases short and J 3 bases short, with 26 bases between. The CDR3 is made up of 18 amino acids. Germline V gene data show CDR1 as SGHAT and CDR2 as FQNNGV. The CDR3 reads CASTYRGGGAIFTDTQYF. The CDR3 DNA reads as TGTGCCAGCACCTACAGGGGGGGGGGCGCAATTTTTACAGATACGCAGTATTTT.

This clonotype was detected ten times or more. This chain connects TRBV11-2 to TRBJ1-2; 9 nucleotides agree with TRBD1. With V trimmed by 5 bases and J by 2 bases, 3 bases remained unmatched. CDR1 and CDR2 (germline): SGHAT, FQNNGV. This CDR3 has 14 amino acids. CDR3 sequence (DNA): TGTGCCAGCAGCCGCGGACAGGGGAACTATGGCTACACCTTC. Translation gives CASSRGQGNYGYTF. Using reference TRBV11-2 and TRBJ1-2 for the parts outside the CDR3, the full variable domain is EAGVAQSPRYKIIEKRQSVAFWCNPISGHATLYWYQQILGQGPKLLIQFQNNGVVDDSQLPKDRFSAERLKGVDSTLKIQPAKLEDSAVYLCASSRGQGNYGYTFGSGTRLTVV.

At least ten counts were recorded for this clonotype. The rearrangement joins TRBV10-2 to TRBJ2-5; TRBD2 matches 9 bases. Germline V gene sequence: CDR1 WSHSY, CDR2 SAAADI. CDR3 length: 16 amino acids. After removal of 5 bases from V and 5 bases from J, the junction contained 12 bases not matched to a gene. The CDR3 loop is CASSKWEREAAETQYF. The CDR3 coding sequence is TGCGCCAGCAGTAAATGGGAGCGGGAGGCCGCGGAGACCCAGTACTTC.